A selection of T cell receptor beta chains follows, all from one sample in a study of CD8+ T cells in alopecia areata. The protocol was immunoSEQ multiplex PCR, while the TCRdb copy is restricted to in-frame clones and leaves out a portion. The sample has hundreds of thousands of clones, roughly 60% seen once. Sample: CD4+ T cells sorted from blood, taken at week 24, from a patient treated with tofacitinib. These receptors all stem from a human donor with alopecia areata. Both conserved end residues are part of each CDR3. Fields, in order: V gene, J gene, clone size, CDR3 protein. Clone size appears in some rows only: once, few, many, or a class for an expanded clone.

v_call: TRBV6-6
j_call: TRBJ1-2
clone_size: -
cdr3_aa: CASSYSRDGFYGYTF

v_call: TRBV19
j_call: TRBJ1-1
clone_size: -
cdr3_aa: CASSPGTGLEAFF

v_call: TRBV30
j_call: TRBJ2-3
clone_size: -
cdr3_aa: CAWSSKGNTQYF

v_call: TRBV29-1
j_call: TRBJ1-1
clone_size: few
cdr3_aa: CSVGNRVANTEAFF

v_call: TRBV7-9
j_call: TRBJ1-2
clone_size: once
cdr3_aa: CASSVPGQGAHGYTF

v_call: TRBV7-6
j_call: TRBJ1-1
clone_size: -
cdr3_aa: CASSSGGPNTEAFF

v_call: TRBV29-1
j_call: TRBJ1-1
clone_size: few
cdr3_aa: CSGIDGTEAFF

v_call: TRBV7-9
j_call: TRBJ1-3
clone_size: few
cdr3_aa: CASSLVGTVSNTIYF

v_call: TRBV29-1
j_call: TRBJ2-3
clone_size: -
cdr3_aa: CSVEIPGTDTQYF

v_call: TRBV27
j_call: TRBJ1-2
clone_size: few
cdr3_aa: CASSLRSEAGKWAYGYTF

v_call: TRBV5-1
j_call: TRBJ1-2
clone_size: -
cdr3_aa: CASSLDSGHGYTF

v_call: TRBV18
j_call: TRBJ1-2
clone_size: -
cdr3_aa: CASYPGANYGYTF

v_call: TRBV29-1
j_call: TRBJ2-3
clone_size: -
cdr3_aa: CSVEQTTRGTDTQYF

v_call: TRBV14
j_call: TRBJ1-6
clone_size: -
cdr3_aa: CASSLITGGSPLHF

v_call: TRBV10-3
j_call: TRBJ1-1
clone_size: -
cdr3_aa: CAIRDRGRLSTEAFF

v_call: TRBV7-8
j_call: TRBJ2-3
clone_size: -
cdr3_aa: CASSPAGLTFPDTQYF

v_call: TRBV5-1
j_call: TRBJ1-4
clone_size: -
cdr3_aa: CASSLAATNEKLFF

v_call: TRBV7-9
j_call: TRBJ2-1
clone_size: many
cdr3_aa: CASSLSNEQFF

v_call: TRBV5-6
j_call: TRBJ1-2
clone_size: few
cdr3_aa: CASSLDPPRSYTF

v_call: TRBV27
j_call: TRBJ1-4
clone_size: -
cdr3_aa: CASSETGPREKLFF

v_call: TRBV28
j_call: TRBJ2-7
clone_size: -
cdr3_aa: CASSFAGPVSYEQYF

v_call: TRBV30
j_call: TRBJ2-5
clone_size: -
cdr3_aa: CAWKGRWQETQYF

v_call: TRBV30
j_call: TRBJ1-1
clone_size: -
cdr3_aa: CAWDRVNTEAFF

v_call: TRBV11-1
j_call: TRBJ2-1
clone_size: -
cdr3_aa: CASSLKGPSSYNEQFF

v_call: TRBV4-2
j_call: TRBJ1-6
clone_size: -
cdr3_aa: CASSQLQGPNSPLHF

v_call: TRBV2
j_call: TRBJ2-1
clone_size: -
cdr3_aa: CASSELGEGEQFF

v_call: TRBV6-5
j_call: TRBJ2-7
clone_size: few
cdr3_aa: CASTRTGVHEQYF

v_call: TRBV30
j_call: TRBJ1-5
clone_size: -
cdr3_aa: CAWSVAGQANQPQHF

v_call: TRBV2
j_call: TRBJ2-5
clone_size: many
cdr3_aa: CASRVLGAGTQYF

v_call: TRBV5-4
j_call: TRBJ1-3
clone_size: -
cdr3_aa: CASSLGQGGTSGNTIYF

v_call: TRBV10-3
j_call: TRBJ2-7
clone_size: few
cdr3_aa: CAISDGRGYEQYF

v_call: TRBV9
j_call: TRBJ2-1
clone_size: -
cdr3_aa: CASSVAGVSYNEQFF

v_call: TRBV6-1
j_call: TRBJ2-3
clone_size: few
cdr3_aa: CASGKGASTDTQYF

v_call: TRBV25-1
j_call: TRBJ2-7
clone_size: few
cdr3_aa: CASSEWAEYEQYF

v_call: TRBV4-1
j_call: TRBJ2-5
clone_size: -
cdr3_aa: CASSPPLGFSGGQETQYF

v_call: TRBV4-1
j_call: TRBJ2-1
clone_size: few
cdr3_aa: CASSHRVYNEQFF

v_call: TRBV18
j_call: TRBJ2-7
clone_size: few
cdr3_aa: CASSRGGDSYEQYF

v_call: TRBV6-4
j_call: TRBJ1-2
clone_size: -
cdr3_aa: CASSGTGNGYTF

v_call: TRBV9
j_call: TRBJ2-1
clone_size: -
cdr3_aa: CASSARTGPDEQFF

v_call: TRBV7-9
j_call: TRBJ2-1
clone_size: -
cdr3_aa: CASGPTGDTNEQFF

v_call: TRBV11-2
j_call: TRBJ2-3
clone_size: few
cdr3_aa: CASSRTPGTSTDTQYF